Detailed here is one TCR beta chain. One end of the junction does not line up with germline, which may come from a read error. The CDR3 sequence is 16 residues long. The germline CDR1 and CDR2 sequences are SGHTA and FQGNSA. The sample, about 9.7 milliliters of peripheral blood, was drawn from each donor. The record originates from a study of blood T cells in healthy people across ages. About the study: Template switching captured about one barcoded beta molecule per two T cells.

It was with a sample-barcoded 5' primer and a J-beta primer mix that a second PCR of roughly 7 to 12 cycles was run. TCRdb itself ran the 5' RACE reads through MiXCR, one entry per CDR3 protein. The profile shows hundreds of thousands of distinct CDR3 sequences, 24% of them singletons. These data were also reused for a study on T cells of mothers and their children.

The specimen sequenced was blood. The chain links TRBV7-2 to TRBJ1-4, with D uncertain. The sequence derives from a boy aged 10-17 years in good health. CDR3 amino acids: CASSKNSPATNEKLLF. The CDR3 DNA reads TGTGCCAGCAGCAAAAACAGCCCTGCAACTAATGAAAAACTGCTTTTT.